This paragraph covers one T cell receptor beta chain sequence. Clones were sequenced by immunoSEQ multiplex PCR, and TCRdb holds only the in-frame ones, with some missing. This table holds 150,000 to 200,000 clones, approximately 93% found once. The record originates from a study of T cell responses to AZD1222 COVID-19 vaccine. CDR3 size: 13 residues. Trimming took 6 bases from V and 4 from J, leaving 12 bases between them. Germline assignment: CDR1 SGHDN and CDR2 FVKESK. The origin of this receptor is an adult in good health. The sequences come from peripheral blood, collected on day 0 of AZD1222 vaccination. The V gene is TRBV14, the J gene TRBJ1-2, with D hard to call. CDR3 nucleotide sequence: TGTGCCAGCAGGCCAGGACTGACCTATGGCTACACCTTC. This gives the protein CASRPGLTYGYTF.